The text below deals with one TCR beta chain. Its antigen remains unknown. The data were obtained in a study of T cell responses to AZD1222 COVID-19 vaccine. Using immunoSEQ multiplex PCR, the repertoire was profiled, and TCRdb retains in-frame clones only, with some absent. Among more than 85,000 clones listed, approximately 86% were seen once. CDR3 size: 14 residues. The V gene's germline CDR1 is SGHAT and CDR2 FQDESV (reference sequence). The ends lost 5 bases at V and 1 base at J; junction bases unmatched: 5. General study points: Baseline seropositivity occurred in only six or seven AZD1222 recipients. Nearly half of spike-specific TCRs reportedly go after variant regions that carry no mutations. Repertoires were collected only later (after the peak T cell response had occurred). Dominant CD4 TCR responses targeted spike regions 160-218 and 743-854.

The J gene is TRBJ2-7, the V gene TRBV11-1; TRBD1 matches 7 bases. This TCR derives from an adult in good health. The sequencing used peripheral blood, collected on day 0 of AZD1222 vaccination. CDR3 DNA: TGTGCCAGCAGCAGAGACAGGGTATCCTACGAGCAGTACTTC. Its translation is CASSRDRVSYEQYF.